The rows below give T cell receptor beta chains drawn from one sample of a study of T-cell memory formation after mild COVID-19. TCRdb independently ran MiXCR on the 5' RACE reads; one entry per CDR3 protein. The repertoire includes under 400,000 distinct CDR3 sequences, under 30% of them detected once, and about 13% sits in the top ten. The sample was PBMCs or a T cell subset sorted from them (not recorded which). The receptors derive from an adult woman who had mild COVID-19 (a few samples of this study predate the infection). Cell type and time point are not known. CDR3s include the opening cysteine and the closing phenylalanine or tryptophan. Each record gives: D gene, CDR3 length, clone size, J gene, V gene, CDR3 protein, CDR3 DNA. The D gene is left open where the match is weak. Size is omitted from some rows. Given values are once, few, many or a class for expanded clones.

TRBD1 | 14 | few | TRBJ2-7 | TRBV12-3/TRBV12-4 | CASSQGQASYEQYF | TGTGCCAGTTCCCAGGGACAGGCCTCCTACGAGCAGTACTTC
- | 15 | many | TRBJ2-3 | TRBV7-9 | CASSPPGLHTDTQYF | TGTGCCAGCAGCCCCCCCGGCCTTCACACAGATACGCAGTATTTT
- | 13 | few | TRBJ2-1 | TRBV2 | CASRGESYNEQFF | TGTGCCAGCAGGGGGGAATCCTACAATGAGCAGTTCTTC
- | 14 | - | TRBJ2-3 | TRBV4-3 | CASSQDWITDTQYF | TGCGCCAGCAGCCAAGATTGGATCACAGATACGCAGTATTTT
- | 9 | - | TRBJ2-5 | TRBV15 | CDYQETQYF | TGTGACTACCAGGAGACCCAGTACTTC
TRBD2 | 16 | - | TRBJ2-7 | TRBV7-9 | CASSSSSGMDPYEQYF | TGTGCCAGCAGCTCCTCTAGCGGGATGGATCCCTACGAGCAGTACTTC
TRBD1 | 17 | - | TRBJ2-6 | TRBV7-9 | CASSPRQGAIGANVLTF | TGTGCCAGCAGCCCGAGACAGGGGGCTATTGGGGCCAACGTCCTGACTTTC
- | 13 | few | TRBJ2-1 | TRBV6-6 | CASSTSGYNEQFF | TGTGCCAGCAGTACCTCTGGCTACAATGAGCAGTTCTTC
- | 11 | - | TRBJ1-1 | TRBV29-1 | CSVAARREAFF | TGCAGCGTTGCGGCAAGGAGGGAAGCTTTCTTT
TRBD1 | 21 | - | TRBJ2-7 | TRBV5-1 | CASSPRSPVQGPRSLYYEQYF | TGCGCCAGCAGCCCCCGTTCCCCCGTACAGGGGCCGCGTTCTCTTTACTACGAGCAGTACTTC
- | 11 | - | TRBJ1-1 | TRBV25-1 | CASGQNTEAFF | TGTGCCAGCGGACAGAACACTGAAGCTTTCTTT
- | 17 | - | TRBJ1-6 | TRBV5-1 | CASSPGTPSSYNSPLHF | TGCGCCAGCAGCCCCGGGACACCAAGCTCCTATAATTCACCCCTCCACTTT
- | 12 | - | TRBJ2-5 | TRBV9 | CASSASQETQYF | TGTGCCAGCAGCGCCTCACAAGAGACCCAGTACTTC
TRBD2 | 16 | - | TRBJ2-3 | TRBV29-1 | CSVAGTSGIGTDTQYF | TGCAGCGTAGCCGGGACTAGCGGGATAGGCACAGATACGCAGTATTTT
TRBD1 | 14 | - | TRBJ1-2 | TRBV4-1 | CASSGPQGNYGYTF | TGCGCCAGCAGCGGACCACAGGGGAACTATGGCTACACCTTC
TRBD1 | 15 | few | TRBJ2-6 | TRBV7-2 | CASSAGGSGANVLTF | TGTGCCAGCAGCGCAGGGGGCTCTGGGGCCAACGTCCTGACTTTC
TRBD2 | 15 | - | TRBJ2-5 | TRBV7-2 | CASSTKLAGGGTQYF | TGTGCCAGCAGCACCAAACTAGCGGGAGGGGGGACCCAGTACTTC
- | 16 | few | TRBJ2-3 | TRBV4-2 | CASSQGQGGGADTQYF | TGTGCCAGCAGCCAAGGGCAGGGGGGAGGCGCAGATACGCAGTATTTT
TRBD1 | 14 | - | TRBJ1-1 | TRBV3-1 | CASSLRDRITEAFF | TGTGCCAGCAGCCTCCGGGACAGGATCACTGAAGCTTTCTTT
TRBD1 | 17 | - | TRBJ1-1 | TRBV4-2 | CASSRRTGQLTNTEAFF | TGTGCCAGCAGCCGCAGAACGGGACAGCTAACTAACACTGAAGCTTTCTTT
TRBD1 | 18 | few | TRBJ2-3 | TRBV7-7 | CASSLTPPGQGTTDTQYF | TGTGCCAGCAGCTTAACTCCCCCGGGACAGGGGACGACAGATACGCAGTATTTT
- | 14 | - | TRBJ2-3 | TRBV5-1 | CASSVGSSTDTQYF | TGCGCCAGCAGCGTTGGTTCGAGCACAGATACGCAGTATTTT
- | 12 | - | TRBJ2-5 | TRBV20-1 | CSARAAPETQYF | TGCAGTGCACGGGCCGCGCCAGAGACCCAGTACTTC
- | 15 | - | TRBJ2-7 | TRBV7-3 | CASSLSSGQQYEQYF | TGTGCCAGCAGCTTAAGTAGTGGACAGCAATACGAGCAGTACTTC
TRBD2 | 15 | - | TRBJ2-7 | TRBV7-2 | CASSRPPGSGGEQYF | TGTGCCAGCAGTAGGCCGCCGGGATCCGGGGGGGAGCAGTACTTC
- | 15 | - | TRBJ2-3 | TRBV5-1 | CASSSTGPHTDTQYF | TGCGCCAGCAGCTCGACCGGGCCGCACACAGATACGCAGTATTTT
- | 12 | - | TRBJ2-1 | TRBV5-1 | CASSYSYNEQFF | TGCGCCAGCAGTTACTCCTACAATGAGCAGTTCTTC
TRBD1 | 14 | - | TRBJ2-5 | TRBV5-5 | CASSYPGQQETQYF | TGTGCCAGCAGCTATCCGGGACAGCAAGAGACCCAGTACTTC
- | 14 | - | TRBJ1-2 | TRBV24-1 | CATSDATANYGYTF | TGTGCCACCAGTGATGCGACTGCTAACTATGGCTACACCTTC